This T cell receptor (beta chain) comes out of a study of neoadjuvant nivolumab and ipilimumab in lung cancer. Study-wide background: Patients got nivolumab 3 mg/kg on days 1, 15 and 29; combination added ipilimumab 1 mg/kg day 1.

Generated by immunoSEQ multiplex PCR, the TCRdb table keeps only in-frame clones and is missing some. The data hold more than 15,000 clones, with 60% to 80% observed a single time. Study results and limitations: TCR clonality did not significantly correlate with pathologic tumor regression. Pretherapy blood TCR richness correlated positively with resected tumor richness.

The V gene's germline CDR1 is SGHAT and CDR2 FQNNGV. Trimming took 1 base from V and 5 from J, leaving 9 bases between them. The CDR3 extends over 15 amino acids. This clone was counted a single time. The antigen is undetermined. This chain uses TRBV11-2 with TRBJ1-6; D is uncertain. The receptor was isolated from an adult with non-small cell lung cancer. The source was tumor tissue, collected after neoadjuvant nivolumab, alone or with ipilimumab, at or shortly before surgery. In DNA, the CDR3 is TGTGCCAGCAGCTTAGGAAGGGTAGATAATTCACCCCTCCACTTT. This gives the protein CASSLGRVDNSPLHF.